This TCR beta chain was captured by sequencing in a study of human CD8 memory T cell subsets. The authors made TCR beta libraries using UMI-labeled 5' RACE. TCRdb reprocessed the 5' RACE reads; each CDR3 protein has one entry and no DNA is given. The sample data list about 11,000 distinct CDR3 sequences. The material sequenced was CD8+ stem-like memory T cells (TSCM and TCM) sorted from PBMCs. Subset defined: stem-like memory CD8 T cells (TSTEM), CCR7+ PD-1- TIGIT-. This sequence originates from a human donor in good health.

CDR3 sequence reads: CASSQVPGQGDNEQFF. This sequence joins TRBV4-1 and TRBJ2-1; TCRdb proposes TRBD1, but this gene call is untestable without DNA. Germline V gene lookup returns CDR1 MGHRA and CDR2 YSYEKL. The CDR3 contains 16 residues.